A selection of T cell receptor beta chains follows, all from one sample in a study of cytomegalovirus exposure and HLA in healthy donors. Assay used: immunoSEQ multiplex PCR; TCRdb lists only in-frame clones, some missing. The table lists some 150,000 clones, approximately 80% of them singletons. The sequenced sample was PBMCs. The receptors were sampled from a male donor in good health and CMV-seronegative. Each CDR3 is given with its conserved first and last residue. Each record gives: clone size, J gene, D gene, V gene, CDR3 protein, CDR3 DNA. D genes are given only for firm matches. The size entry is marked missing in some rows and otherwise reads once, few, many or a size class.

-,TRBJ1-5,TRBD1,TRBV18,CASSPGRQGGQPQHF,TGTGCCAGCTCACCCGGGAGACAGGGAGGTCAGCCCCAGCATTTT
-,TRBJ2-7,-,TRBV25-1,CAITQNYPYEQYF,TGTGCTATAACCCAGAACTATCCCTACGAGCAGTACTTC
few,TRBJ1-2,TRBD1,TRBV5-1,CASSDGQGTNYGYTF,TGCGCCAGCAGCGATGGACAGGGAACCAACTATGGCTACACCTTC
-,TRBJ2-2,TRBD2,TRBV12-5,CASGPPGSGMVKGLFF,TGTGCTAGTGGTCCCCCGGGTAGCGGGATGGTCAAGGGGCTGTTTTTT
-,TRBJ1-2,-,TRBV7-3,CASSPPGRVYGYTF,TGTGCCAGCAGCCCCCCCGGCAGGGTCTATGGCTACACCTTC
-,TRBJ1-1,-,TRBV18,CASSPVFLSEAFF,TGTGCCAGCTCACCGGTTTTTCTATCTGAAGCTTTCTTT
-,TRBJ2-5,-,TRBV5-5,CASSLASGQETQYF,TGTGCCAGCAGCTTGGCGTCAGGCCAAGAGACCCAGTACTTC
-,TRBJ2-6,-,TRBV7-9,CSSSLVLSGANVLTF,TGTTCCAGCAGCTTAGTTCTCTCTGGGGCCAACGTCCTGACTTTC
-,TRBJ2-7,TRBD2,TRBV6-5,CASSYLAGGYYEQYF,TGTGCCAGCAGTTACCTAGCGGGGGGATATTACGAGCAGTACTTC
-,TRBJ1-2,TRBD1,TRBV10-2,CATSQGIYGYTF,TGCGCCACCTCACAGGGGATCTATGGCTACACCTTC
-,TRBJ1-4,TRBD1,TRBV7-2,CASSSRQGGGEKLFF,TGTGCCAGCAGCTCCCGACAGGGGGGAGGTGAAAAACTGTTTTTT
-,TRBJ2-7,-,TRBV28,CASSFSLSEQYF,TGTGCCAGCAGTTTCTCCCTGTCCGAGCAGTACTTC
-,TRBJ1-3,-,TRBV5-8,CASSLVGALSGNTIYF,TGTGCCAGCAGCTTGGTTGGGGCTCTCTCTGGAAACACCATATATTTT
-,TRBJ1-2,TRBD1,TRBV14,CASSPRQGVLLNYGYTF,TGTGCCAGCAGCCCTCGACAGGGGGTCCTCCTTAACTATGGCTACACCTTC
-,TRBJ1-2,-,TRBV6-1,CASSESPWQGGYTF,TGTGCCAGCAGTGAATCTCCTTGGCAGGGGGGCTACACCTTC
-,TRBJ2-6,-,TRBV25-1,CASSEFWTTGANVLTF,TGTGCCAGCAGTGAATTTTGGACAACTGGGGCCAACGTCCTGACTTTC
-,TRBJ2-2,-,TRBV6-1,CASLGLLNTGELFF,TGTGCCAGCCTGGGACTCCTAAACACCGGGGAGCTGTTTTTT
-,TRBJ2-1,TRBD2,TRBV2,CASGASGISYNEQFF,TGTGCCAGCGGAGCTAGCGGGATCTCCTACAATGAGCAGTTCTTC
-,TRBJ1-4,-,TRBV27,CASRLAGAGEKLFF,TGTGCCAGCAGACTCGCGGGGGCTGGCGAAAAACTGTTTTTT
-,TRBJ2-1,TRBD1,TRBV10-3,CAISEFEPGTGSDEQFF,TGTGCCATCAGTGAGTTCGAGCCCGGGACAGGGAGCGATGAGCAGTTCTTC
-,TRBJ2-1,-,TRBV14,CASSFTGSSYNEQFF,TGTGCCAGCAGCTTCACAGGGTCCTCCTACAATGAGCAGTTCTTC
few,TRBJ1-1,TRBD1,TRBV25-1,CASRPTGTGYGGPEAFF,TGTGCCAGCAGGCCCACCGGGACAGGGTACGGGGGACCTGAAGCTTTCTTT
once,TRBJ1-3,TRBD1,TRBV2,CASSRDRHSGNTIYF,TGTGCCAGCAGCCGGGACAGACACTCTGGAAACACCATATATTTT